The present entry profiles one T cell receptor (beta chain) with its context. Antigen: not known. Treatment meaning: oral pan-JAK inhibitor, 5-10 mg twice daily. The investigators collected lesional scalp punch biopsies and peripheral blood from alopecia areata patients. The sample belongs to a study of CD8+ T cells in alopecia areata. As for the study in general: Tofacitinib therapy lasting 6 to 18 months was followed by 6 months off drug.

From germline, CDR1 is SGHTA and CDR2 FQGNSA. This CDR3 spans 14 amino acids. The V end lost 5 bases, the J end lost 2 bases, and 7 bases lay between the germline ends. It was cDNA, reverse transcribed from extracted RNA, that served as the sequencing template. This table comes from immunoSEQ multiplex PCR, and its TCRdb copy is limited to in-frame clones, with some not included. Of under 250,000 clones listed, 50% to 70% are singletons. Regarding the study as a whole: There were many expanded lesional clones persisting in scalp and blood during tofacitinib.

The sequences come from CD4+ T cells sorted from blood, collected at week 4, from a patient treated with tofacitinib. This clonotype was sampled from a human donor with alopecia areata. The chain combines TRBV7-2 with TRBJ2-6; unclear D gene. Here the CDR3 DNA reads TGTGCCAGCAGCCACAATACTGGGGCCAACGTCCTGACTTTC. It is translated as CASSHNTGANVLTF.